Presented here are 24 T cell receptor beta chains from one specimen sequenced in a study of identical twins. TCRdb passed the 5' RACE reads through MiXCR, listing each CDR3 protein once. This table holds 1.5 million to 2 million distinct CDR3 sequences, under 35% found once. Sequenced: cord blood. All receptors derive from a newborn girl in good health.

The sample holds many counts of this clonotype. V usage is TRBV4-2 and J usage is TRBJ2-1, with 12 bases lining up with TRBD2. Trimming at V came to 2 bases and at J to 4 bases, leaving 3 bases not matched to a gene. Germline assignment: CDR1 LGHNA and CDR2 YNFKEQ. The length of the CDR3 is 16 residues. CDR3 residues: CASSQTLAGGYNEQFF. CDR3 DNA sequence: TGTGCCAGCAGCCAAACACTAGCGGGGGGATACAATGAGCAGTTCTTC.

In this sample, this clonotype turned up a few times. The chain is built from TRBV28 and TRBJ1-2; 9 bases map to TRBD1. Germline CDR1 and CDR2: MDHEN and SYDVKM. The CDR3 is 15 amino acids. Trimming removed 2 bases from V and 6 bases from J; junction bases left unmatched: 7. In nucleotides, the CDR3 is TGTGCCAGCAGTTTACCCCAGGACAGGGGCGATGGCTACACCTTC. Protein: CASSLPQDRGDGYTF.

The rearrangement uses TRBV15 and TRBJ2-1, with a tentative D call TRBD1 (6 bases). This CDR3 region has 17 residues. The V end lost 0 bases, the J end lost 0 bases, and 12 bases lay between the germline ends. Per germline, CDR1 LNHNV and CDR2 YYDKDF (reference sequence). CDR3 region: CATSREAADSSYNEQFF. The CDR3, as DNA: TGTGCCACCAGCAGAGAGGCAGCGGACAGCTCCTACAATGAGCAGTTCTTC.

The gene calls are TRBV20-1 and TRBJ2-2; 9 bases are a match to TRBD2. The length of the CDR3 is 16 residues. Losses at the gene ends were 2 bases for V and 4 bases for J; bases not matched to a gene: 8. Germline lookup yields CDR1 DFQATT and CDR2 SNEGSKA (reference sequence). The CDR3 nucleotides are TGCAGTGCTAGATTGGCGGGAGGGCCTTTCACCGGGGAGCTGTTTTTT. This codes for CSARLAGGPFTGELFF.

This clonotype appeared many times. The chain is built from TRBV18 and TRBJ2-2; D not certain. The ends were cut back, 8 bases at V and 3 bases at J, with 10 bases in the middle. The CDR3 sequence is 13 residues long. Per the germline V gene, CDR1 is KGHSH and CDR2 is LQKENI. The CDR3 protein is CASSPRDTGELFF. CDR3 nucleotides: TGTGCCAGCAGTCCACGGGACACCGGGGAGCTGTTTTTT.

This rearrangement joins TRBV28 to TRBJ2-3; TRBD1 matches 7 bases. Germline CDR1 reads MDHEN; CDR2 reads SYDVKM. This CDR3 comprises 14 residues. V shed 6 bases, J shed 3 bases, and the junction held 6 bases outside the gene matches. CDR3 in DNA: TGTGCCAGCAGATCGGGACAGAGGACAGATACGCAGTATTTT. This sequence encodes CASRSGQRTDTQYF.

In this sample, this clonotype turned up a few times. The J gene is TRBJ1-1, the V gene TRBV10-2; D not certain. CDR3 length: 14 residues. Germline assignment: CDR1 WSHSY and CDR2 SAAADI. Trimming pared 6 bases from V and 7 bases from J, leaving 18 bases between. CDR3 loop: CASRVFRLGLEAFF. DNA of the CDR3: TGCGCCAGCAGAGTGTTTAGATTAGGGCTTGAAGCTTTCTTT.

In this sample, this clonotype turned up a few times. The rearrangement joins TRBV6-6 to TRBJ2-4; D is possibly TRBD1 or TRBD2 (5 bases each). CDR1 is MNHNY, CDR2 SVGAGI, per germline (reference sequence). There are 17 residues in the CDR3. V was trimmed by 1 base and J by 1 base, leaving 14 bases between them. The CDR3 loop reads CASSYFRVGTAKNIQYF. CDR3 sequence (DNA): TGTGCCAGCAGTTACTTCCGAGTGGGGACGGCCAAAAACATTCAGTACTTC.

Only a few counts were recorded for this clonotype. The CDR3 region is CASSVQNPTDTQYF. CDR3 in DNA: TGCGCCAGCAGCGTACAGAATCCCACAGATACGCAGTATTTT. This chain links TRBV5-1 with TRBJ2-3; D is undetermined. Germline V lookup: CDR1 SGHRS, CDR2 YFSETQ. The CDR3 extends over 14 amino acids. The V end was cut by 4 bases, the J end by 2 bases, with 11 bases between.

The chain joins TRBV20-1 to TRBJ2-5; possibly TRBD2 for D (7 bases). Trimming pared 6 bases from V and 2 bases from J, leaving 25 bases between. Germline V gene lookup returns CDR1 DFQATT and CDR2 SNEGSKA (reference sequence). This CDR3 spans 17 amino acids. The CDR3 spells CSARQSRRERGQETQYF. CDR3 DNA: TGCAGTGCCAGACAAAGTAGGCGGGAGAGGGGGCAAGAGACCCAGTACTTC.

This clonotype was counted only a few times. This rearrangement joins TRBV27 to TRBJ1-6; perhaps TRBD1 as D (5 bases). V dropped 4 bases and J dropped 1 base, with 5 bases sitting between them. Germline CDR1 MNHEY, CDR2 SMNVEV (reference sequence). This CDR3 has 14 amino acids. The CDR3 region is CASSSGSYNSPLHF. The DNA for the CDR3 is TGTGCCAGCAGTTCAGGGTCCTATAATTCACCCCTCCACTTT.

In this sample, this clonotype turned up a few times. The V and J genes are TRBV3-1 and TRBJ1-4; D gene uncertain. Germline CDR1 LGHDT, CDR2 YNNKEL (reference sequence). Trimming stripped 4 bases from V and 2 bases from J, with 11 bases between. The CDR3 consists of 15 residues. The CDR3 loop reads CASSRTARTNEKLFF. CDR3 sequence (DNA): TGTGCCAGCAGCCGGACTGCACGGACTAATGAAAAACTGTTTTTT.

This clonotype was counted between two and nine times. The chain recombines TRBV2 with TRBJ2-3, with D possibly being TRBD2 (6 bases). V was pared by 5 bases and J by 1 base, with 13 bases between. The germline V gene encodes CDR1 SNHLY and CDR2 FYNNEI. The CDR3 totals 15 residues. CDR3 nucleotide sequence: TGTGCCAGCAGTACCCAGTGGGGGGGCACAGATACGCAGTATTTT. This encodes CASSTQWGGTDTQYF. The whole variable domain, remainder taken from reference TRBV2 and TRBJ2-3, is EPEVTQTPSHQVTQMGQEVILRCVPISNHLYFYWYRQILGQKVEFLVSFYNNEISEKSEIFDDQFSVERPDGSNFTLKIRSTKLEDSAMYFCASSTQWGGTDTQYFGPGTRLTVL.

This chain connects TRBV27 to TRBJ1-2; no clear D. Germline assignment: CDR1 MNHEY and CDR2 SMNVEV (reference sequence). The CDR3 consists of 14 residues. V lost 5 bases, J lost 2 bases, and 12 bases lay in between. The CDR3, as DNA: TGTGCCAGCAGTACCAACACACTAAACTATGGCTACACCTTC. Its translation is CASSTNTLNYGYTF.

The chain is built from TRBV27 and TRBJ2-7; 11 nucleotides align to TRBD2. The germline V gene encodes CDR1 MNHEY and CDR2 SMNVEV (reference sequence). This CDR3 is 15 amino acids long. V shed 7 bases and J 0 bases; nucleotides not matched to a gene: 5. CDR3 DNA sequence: TGTGCCAGCATCGGGACTAGCGGTCTCTCCTACGAGCAGTACTTC. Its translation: CASIGTSGLSYEQYF.

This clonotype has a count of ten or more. This chain's CDR3 is CASSFGTSGYEQYF. DNA of the CDR3: TGTGCCAGCAGTTTCGGGACTAGCGGCTACGAGCAGTACTTC. J is TRBJ2-7 and V is TRBV11-2; TRBD2 aligns across 11 bases. Germline V lookup: CDR1 SGHAT, CDR2 FQNNGV. The CDR3 covers 14 residues. J gave up 3 bases and V 6 bases, and 4 bases lay outside the gene matches.

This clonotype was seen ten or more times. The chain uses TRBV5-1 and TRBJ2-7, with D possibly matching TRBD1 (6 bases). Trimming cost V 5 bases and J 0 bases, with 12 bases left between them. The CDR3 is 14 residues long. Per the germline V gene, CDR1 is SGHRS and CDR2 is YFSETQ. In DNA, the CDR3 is TGCGCCAGCAGTCGGACAGCCTCCTCCTACGAGCAGTACTTC. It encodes CASSRTASSYEQYF. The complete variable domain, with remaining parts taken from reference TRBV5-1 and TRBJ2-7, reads KAGVTQTPRYLIKTRGQQVTLSCSPISGHRSVSWYQQTPGQGLQFLFEYFSETQRNKGNFPGRFSGRQFSNSRSEMNVSTLELGDSALYLCASSRTASSYEQYFGPGTRLTVT.

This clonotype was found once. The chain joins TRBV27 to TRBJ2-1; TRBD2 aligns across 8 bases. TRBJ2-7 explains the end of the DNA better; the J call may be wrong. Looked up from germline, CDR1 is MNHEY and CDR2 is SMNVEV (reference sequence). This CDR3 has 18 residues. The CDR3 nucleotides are TGTGCCAGCAGTTTGCCCAGCGGGAGCGGCAGCTCCTACAATGAGCAGTACTTC. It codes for CASSLPSGSGSSYNEQYF.

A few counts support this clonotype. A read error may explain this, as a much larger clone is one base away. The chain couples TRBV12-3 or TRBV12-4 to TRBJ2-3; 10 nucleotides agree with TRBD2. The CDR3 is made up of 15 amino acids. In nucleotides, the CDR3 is TGTGCCGGCAGTGTACTAGCGGGGTCCACAGATACGCAGTATTTT. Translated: CAGSVLAGSTDTQYF.

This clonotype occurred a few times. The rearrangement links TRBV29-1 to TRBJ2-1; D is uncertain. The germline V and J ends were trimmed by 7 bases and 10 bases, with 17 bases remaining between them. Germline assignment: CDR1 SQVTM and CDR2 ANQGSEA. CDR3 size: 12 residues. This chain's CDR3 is CSAADGHYEQFF. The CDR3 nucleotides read TGCAGCGCTGCGGACGGCCACTACGAGCAGTTCTTC.

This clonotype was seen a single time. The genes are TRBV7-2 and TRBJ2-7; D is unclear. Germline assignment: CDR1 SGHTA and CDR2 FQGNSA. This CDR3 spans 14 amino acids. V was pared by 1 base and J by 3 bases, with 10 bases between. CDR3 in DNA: TGTGCCAGCAGCTTAGATATAGACATCTACGAGCAGTACTTC. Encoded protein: CASSLDIDIYEQYF. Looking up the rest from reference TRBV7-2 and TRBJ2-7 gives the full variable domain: GAGVSQSPSNKVTEKGKDVELRCDPISGHTALYWYRQSLGQGLEFLIYFQGNSAPDKSGLPSDRFSAERTGGSVSTLTIQRTQQEDSAVYLCASSLDIDIYEQYFGPGTRLTVT.

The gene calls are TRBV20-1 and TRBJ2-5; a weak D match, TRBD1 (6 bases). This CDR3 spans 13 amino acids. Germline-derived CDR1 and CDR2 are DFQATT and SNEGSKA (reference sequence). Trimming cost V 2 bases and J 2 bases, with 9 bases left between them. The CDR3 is CSARWTEQETQYF. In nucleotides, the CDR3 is TGCAGTGCTAGATGGACAGAACAAGAGACCCAGTACTTC.

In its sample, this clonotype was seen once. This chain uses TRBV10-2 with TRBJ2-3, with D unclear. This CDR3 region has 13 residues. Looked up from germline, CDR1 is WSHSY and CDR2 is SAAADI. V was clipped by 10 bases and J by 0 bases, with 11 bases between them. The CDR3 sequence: CATRQVSTDTQYF. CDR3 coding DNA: TGCGCCACCAGGCAGGTCAGCACAGATACGCAGTATTTT.

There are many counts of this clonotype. CDR3 coding DNA: TGTGCCAGCAGTTCAAAAGATGGCGGGAGGTACTTATGGTACTTC. Translating it yields CASSSKDGGRYLWYF. This sequence joins TRBV28 and TRBJ2-4; 8 nucleotides agree with TRBD2. V gave up 4 bases and J gave up 15 bases; unmatched junction bases: 17. The germline CDR1 and CDR2 sequences are MDHEN and SYDVKM. CDR3 length: 15 amino acids.